These 17 T cell receptor beta chains came from one sample sequenced in a study of T cell responses to AZD1222 COVID-19 vaccine. Repertoires were generated with immunoSEQ multiplex PCR, while TCRdb's copy carries only in-frame clones and drops some. The sample lists about 150,000 clones, roughly 90% occurring once. This sample comprised peripheral blood, obtained on day 0 of AZD1222 vaccination. The receptors were sampled from an adult in good health.

The chain is built from TRBV6-2 or TRBV6-3 and TRBJ2-1, with 9 bases fitting TRBD2. Germline assignment: CDR1 MNHEY and CDR2 SVGEGT. Trimming cost V 2 bases and J 7 bases; bases outside gene matches: 12. CDR3 length: 17 residues. The CDR3 protein is CASSYGPRGGAPNEQFF. The CDR3 DNA sequence: TGTGCCAGCAGTTACGGGCCCCGCGGGGGGGCCCCTAATGAGCAGTTCTTC.

This clone was observed a handful of times. This chain uses TRBV4-2 with TRBJ2-3, with D maybe TRBD2 (6 bases). This CDR3 is 15 amino acids long. Germline V gene lookup returns CDR1 LGHNA and CDR2 YNFKEQ. Trimming removed 4 bases from V and 4 bases from J, with 15 bases in between. The CDR3 DNA sequence: TGTGCCAGCAGCCCCACTTCGGGGGTGGCAGATACGCAGTATTTT. Translated: CASSPTSGVADTQYF.

The V and J genes are TRBV25-1 and TRBJ1-2; 7 nucleotides line up with TRBD1. Trimming at V came to 1 base and at J to 2 bases, leaving 4 bases not matched to a gene. Looked up from germline, CDR1 is MGHDK and CDR2 is SYGVNS. The CDR3 covers 15 residues. The CDR3 bases are TGTGCCAGCAGTGAATTTGTAGGGGGCAACTATGGCTACACCTTC. It yields the protein CASSEFVGGNYGYTF.

The chain joins TRBV18 to TRBJ2-2; the D is unclear. This CDR3 comprises 12 residues. The V end was cut by 3 bases, the J end by 8 bases, with 7 bases between. Germline lookup yields CDR1 KGHSH and CDR2 LQKENI. Here the CDR3 reads CASSPNGGELFF. The DNA of the CDR3 is TGTGCCAGCTCACCTAACGGAGGGGAGCTGTTTTTT.

The J gene is TRBJ2-2, the V gene TRBV29-1, with D uncertain. Trimming took 7 bases from V and 4 from J, leaving 7 bases between them. Germline lookup yields CDR1 SQVTM and CDR2 ANQGSEA. The CDR3 loop spans 11 amino acids. The DNA of the CDR3 is TGCAGCGGGGGAAGCACCGGGGAGCTGTTTTTT. This gives the protein CSGGSTGELFF.

V usage is TRBV7-2 and J usage is TRBJ1-1, with TRBD1 identical over 9 bases. CDR1 is SGHTA and CDR2 is FQGNSA in the germline V gene. The CDR3 has 15 residues. J lost 3 bases, V lost 1 base, and 3 bases had no gene match. As DNA, the CDR3 is TGTGCCAGCAGCTTAGGGGGACAGGGATACACTGAAGCTTTCTTT. This codes for CASSLGGQGYTEAFF.

This clone was observed a handful of times. The chain's CDR3 is CSVEGSGQPEAFF. CDR3 bases: TGCAGCGTTGAAGGGTCTGGGCAGCCTGAAGCTTTCTTT. The J gene is TRBJ1-1, the V gene TRBV29-1; no clear D gene. The CDR3 is 13 amino acids. Trimming cost V 1 base and J 6 bases, with 12 bases left between them. CDR1 is SQVTM and CDR2 is ANQGSEA in the germline V gene.

The chain uses TRBV28 and TRBJ1-2; 9 nucleotides agree with TRBD1. Germline trimming cut 4 bases from V and 2 bases from J; bases unmatched to any gene: 5. CDR1 and CDR2 (germline): MDHEN, SYDVKM. The CDR3 is 15 amino acids. CDR3 nucleotide sequence: TGTGCCAGCAGTTCCGGCGGGACAGGGAACTATGGCTACACCTTC. It translates to CASSSGGTGNYGYTF.

The rearrangement uses TRBV9 and TRBJ2-1; TRBD1 aligns across 7 bases. From germline, CDR1 is SGDLS and CDR2 YYNGEE. The CDR3 sequence is 15 residues long. Trimming took 1 base from V and 4 from J; bases not matched to a gene: 5. The DNA for the CDR3 is TGTGCCAGCAGCGTACGACAGGGTGGATACAATGAGCAGTTCTTC. It yields the protein CASSVRQGGYNEQFF.

This clone was counted only a few times. The gene calls are TRBV28 and TRBJ2-1; 8 nucleotides line up with TRBD2. CDR3 size: 17 residues. In germline, CDR1 is MDHEN, CDR2 SYDVKM. After removal of 6 bases from V and 3 bases from J, the junction contained 13 bases not matched to a gene. The CDR3 reads CASSLRGAGALYNEQFF. The CDR3 DNA is TGTGCCAGCAGCCTCCGGGGAGCGGGGGCCCTCTACAATGAGCAGTTCTTC.

The DNA of the CDR3 is TGTGCCAGCAGCTTCCAGGGGATTACACCCCTCCACTTT. As protein: CASSFQGITPLHF. The chain joins TRBV11-2 to TRBJ1-6; tentative D call: TRBD1 (6 bases). CDR3 length equals 13 residues. The V gene lost 3 bases and the J gene lost 11 bases, with 11 bases spanning the gap. Germline V gives CDR1 SGHAT, CDR2 FQNNGV.

The rearrangement links TRBV27 to TRBJ1-2; D uncertain. CDR3 size: 13 residues. CDR1 is MNHEY, CDR2 SMNVEV, per germline (reference sequence). Trimming removed 5 bases from V and 1 base from J, with 8 bases in between. CDR3 in DNA: TGTGCCAGCAGTCCAACACTTAACTATGGCTACACCTTC. Its protein product is CASSPTLNYGYTF.

The chain combines TRBV5-1 with TRBJ1-2; tentative D call: TRBD1 (6 bases). Trimming took off 3 bases at V and 2 bases at J, with 11 bases between the two ends. In germline, CDR1 is SGHRS, CDR2 YFSETQ. The CDR3 covers 14 residues. In DNA form, the CDR3 reads TGCGCCAGCAGCTGGGGGGACACAAACTATGGCTACACCTTC. The encoded protein is CASSWGDTNYGYTF.

The chain joins TRBV6-5 to TRBJ2-7, with 7 bases matching TRBD2. J lost 1 base, V lost 2 bases, and 8 bases had no gene match. Germline CDR1 reads MNHEY; CDR2 reads SVGAGI. The CDR3 spans 16 residues. The CDR3 nucleotides read TGTGCCAGCAGTTACCCTGGATCAGCGGGATCCTACGAGCAGTACTTC. Protein sequence: CASSYPGSAGSYEQYF.

This chain joins TRBV5-1 and TRBJ1-6, with D possibly TRBD1 on 5 matching bases. V lost 0 bases and J 7 bases, leaving 14 bases between the germline ends. The CDR3 sequence is 16 residues long. Germline assignment: CDR1 SGHRS and CDR2 YFSETQ. CDR3 bases: TGCGCCAGCAGCTTGGCCGGGGGGAAGGACAATTCACCCCTCCACTTT. Protein: CASSLAGGKDNSPLHF. The variable domain in full, with the rest retrieved from reference TRBV5-1 and TRBJ1-6, is KAGVTQTPRYLIKTRGQQVTLSCSPISGHRSVSWYQQTPGQGLQFLFEYFSETQRNKGNFPGRFSGRQFSNSRSEMNVSTLELGDSALYLCASSLAGGKDNSPLHFGNGTRLTVT.

This sequence joins TRBV19 and TRBJ1-2; D possibly corresponds to TRBD1 (6 bases). CDR1 is LNHDA, CDR2 SQIVND, per germline (reference sequence). V was shortened by 1 base and J by 8 bases, with 11 bases between the two germline ends. The CDR3 runs to 13 residues. The CDR3 DNA sequence: TGTGCCAGTAGTATAGCACAGGGAAGCGGCTACACCTTC. It encodes CASSIAQGSGYTF.

This clone was seen just once. V usage is TRBV6-2 or TRBV6-3 and J usage is TRBJ2-1; the match to TRBD2 covers 11 bases. Trimming at V came to 4 bases and at J to 0 bases, leaving 2 bases not matched to a gene. In germline, CDR1 is MNHEY, CDR2 SVGEGT. This CDR3 is 16 amino acids long. The CDR3 bases are TGTGCCAGCAGTTTAGCGGGGGGGAGCTCCTACAATGAGCAGTTCTTC. Translated, it gives CASSLAGGSSYNEQFF.